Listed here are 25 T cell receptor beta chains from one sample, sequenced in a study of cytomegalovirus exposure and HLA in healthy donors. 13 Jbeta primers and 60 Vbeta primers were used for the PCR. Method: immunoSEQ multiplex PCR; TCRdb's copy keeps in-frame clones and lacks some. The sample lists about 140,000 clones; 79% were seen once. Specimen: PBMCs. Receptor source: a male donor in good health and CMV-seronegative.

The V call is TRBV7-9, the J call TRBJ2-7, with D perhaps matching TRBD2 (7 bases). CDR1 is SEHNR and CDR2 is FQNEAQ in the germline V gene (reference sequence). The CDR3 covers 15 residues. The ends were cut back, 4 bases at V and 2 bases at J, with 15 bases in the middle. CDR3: CASSSPRGGAYEQYF. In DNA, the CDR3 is TGTGCCAGCAGCTCCCCTAGGGGGGGGGCCTACGAGCAGTACTTC.

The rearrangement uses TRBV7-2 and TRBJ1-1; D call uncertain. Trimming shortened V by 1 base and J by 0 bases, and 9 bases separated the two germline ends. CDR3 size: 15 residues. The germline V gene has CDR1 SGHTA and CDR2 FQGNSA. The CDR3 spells CASSLGAVMNTEAFF. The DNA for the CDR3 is TGTGCCAGCAGCTTAGGCGCGGTCATGAACACTGAAGCTTTCTTT.

The CDR3 reads CASGTAMNTEAFF. The DNA for the CDR3 is TGTGCCAGTGGGACAGCCATGAACACTGAAGCTTTCTTT. J is TRBJ1-1 and V is TRBV7-2; 7 bases agree with TRBD1. This CDR3 is built from 13 residues. V was pared by 9 bases and J by 0 bases, with 4 bases of the junction left unmatched. Germline V CDR1 and CDR2: SGHTA, FQGNSA. The full variable domain, completed using reference TRBV7-2 and TRBJ1-1, is GAGVSQSPSNKVTEKGKDVELRCDPISGHTALYWYRQSLGQGLEFLIYFQGNSAPDKSGLPSDRFSAERTGGSVSTLTIQRTQQEDSAVYLCASGTAMNTEAFFGQGTRLTVV.

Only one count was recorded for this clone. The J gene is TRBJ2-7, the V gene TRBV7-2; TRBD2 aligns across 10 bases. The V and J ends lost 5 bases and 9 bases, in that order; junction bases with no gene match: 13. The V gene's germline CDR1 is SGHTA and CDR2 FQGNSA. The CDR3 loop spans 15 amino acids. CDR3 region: CASSPGLAEHLGQYF. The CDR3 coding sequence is TGTGCCAGCAGCCCCGGACTAGCGGAACACCTGGGGCAGTACTTC.

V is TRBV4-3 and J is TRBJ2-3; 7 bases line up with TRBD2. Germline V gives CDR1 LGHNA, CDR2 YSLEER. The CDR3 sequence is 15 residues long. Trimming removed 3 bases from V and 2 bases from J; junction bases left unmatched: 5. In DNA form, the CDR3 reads TGCGCCAGCAGCCAGTCTAGCGGACCCACAGATACGCAGTATTTT. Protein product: CASSQSSGPTDTQYF.

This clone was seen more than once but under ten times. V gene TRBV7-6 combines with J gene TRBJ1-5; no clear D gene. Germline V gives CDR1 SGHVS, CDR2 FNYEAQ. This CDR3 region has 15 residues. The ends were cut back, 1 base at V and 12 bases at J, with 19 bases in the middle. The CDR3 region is CASSLVSGADGYQHF. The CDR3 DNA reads TGTGCCAGCAGCTTAGTTTCGGGAGCTGATGGGTACCAGCATTTT.

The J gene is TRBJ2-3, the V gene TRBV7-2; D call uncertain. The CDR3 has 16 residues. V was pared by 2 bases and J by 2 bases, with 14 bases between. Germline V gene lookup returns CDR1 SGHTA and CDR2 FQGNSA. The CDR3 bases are TGTGCCAGCAGCTTAAGCCCGCCCCCCACCACAGATACGCAGTATTTT. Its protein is CASSLSPPPTTDTQYF.

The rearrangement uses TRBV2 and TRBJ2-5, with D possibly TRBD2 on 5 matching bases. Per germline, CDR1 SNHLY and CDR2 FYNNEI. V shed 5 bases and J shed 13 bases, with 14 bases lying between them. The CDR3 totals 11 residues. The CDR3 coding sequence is TGTGCCAGCAGTCGTGAGGGCAGTGTGTACTTC. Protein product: CASSREGSVYF.

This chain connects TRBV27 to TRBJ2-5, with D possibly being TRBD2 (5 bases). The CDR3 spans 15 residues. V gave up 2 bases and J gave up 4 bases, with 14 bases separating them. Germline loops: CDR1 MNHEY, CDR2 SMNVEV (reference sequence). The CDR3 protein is CASSLQAGALETQYF. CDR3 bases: TGTGCCAGCAGTTTACAGGCGGGCGCCCTAGAGACCCAGTACTTC.

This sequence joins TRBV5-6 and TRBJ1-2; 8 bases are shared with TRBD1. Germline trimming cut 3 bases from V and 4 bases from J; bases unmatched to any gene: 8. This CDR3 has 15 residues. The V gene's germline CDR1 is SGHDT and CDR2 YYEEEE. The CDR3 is CASSSDRGSIYGYTF. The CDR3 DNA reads TGTGCCAGCAGCTCCGACAGGGGCTCAATCTATGGCTACACCTTC.

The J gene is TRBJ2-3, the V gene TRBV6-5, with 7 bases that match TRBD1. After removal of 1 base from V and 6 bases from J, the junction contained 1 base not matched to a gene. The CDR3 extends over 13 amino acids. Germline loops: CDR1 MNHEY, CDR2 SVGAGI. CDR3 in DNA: TGTGCCAGCAGTTACTACAGGGGTGATACGCAGTATTTT. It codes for CASSYYRGDTQYF.

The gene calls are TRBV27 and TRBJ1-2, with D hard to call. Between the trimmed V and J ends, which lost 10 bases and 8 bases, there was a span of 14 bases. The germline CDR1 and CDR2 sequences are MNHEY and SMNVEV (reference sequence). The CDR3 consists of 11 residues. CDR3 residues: CATGEGAGYTF. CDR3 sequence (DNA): TGTGCCACCGGAGAAGGCGCGGGCTACACCTTC.

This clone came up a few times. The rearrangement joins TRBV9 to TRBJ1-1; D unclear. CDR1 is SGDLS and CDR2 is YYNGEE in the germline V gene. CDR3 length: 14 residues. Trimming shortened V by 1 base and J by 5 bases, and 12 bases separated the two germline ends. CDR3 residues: CASSVTSVATEAFF. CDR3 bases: TGTGCCAGCAGCGTAACTTCGGTTGCGACTGAAGCTTTCTTT.

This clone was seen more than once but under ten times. The CDR3 sequence is CASSSGQGGSNQPQHF. The CDR3 DNA reads as TGCGCCAGCAGCTCAGGACAGGGGGGATCGAATCAGCCCCAGCATTTT. The chain carries TRBV5-1 and TRBJ1-5, with TRBD1 matching 10 bases. Per the germline V gene, CDR1 is SGHRS and CDR2 is YFSETQ. CDR3 size: 16 residues. The V and J ends lost 3 bases and 4 bases, in that order; junction bases with no gene match: 7.

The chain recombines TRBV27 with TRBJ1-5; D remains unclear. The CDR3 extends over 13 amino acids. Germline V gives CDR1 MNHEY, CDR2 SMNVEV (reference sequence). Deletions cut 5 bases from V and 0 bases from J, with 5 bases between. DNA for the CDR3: TGTGCCAGCAGTGGCAATAGCAATCAGCCCCAGCATTTT. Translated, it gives CASSGNSNQPQHF.

The CDR3 DNA reads TGTGCCAGCACCATCCTGGGAGGCACTAATGAAAAACTGTTTTTT. Residues: CASTILGGTNEKLFF. J is TRBJ1-4 and V is TRBV2; no firm D call. CDR3 length: 15 amino acids. Germline CDR1 is SNHLY and CDR2 is FYNNEI. V was clipped by 7 bases and J by 2 bases, with 14 bases between them.

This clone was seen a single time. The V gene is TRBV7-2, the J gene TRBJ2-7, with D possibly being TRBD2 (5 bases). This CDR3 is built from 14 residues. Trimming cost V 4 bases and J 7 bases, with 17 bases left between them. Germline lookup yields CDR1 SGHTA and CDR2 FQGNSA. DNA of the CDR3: TGTGCCAGCAGCTCCCAAATTAGCGTGGGGGAGCAGTACTTC. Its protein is CASSSQISVGEQYF. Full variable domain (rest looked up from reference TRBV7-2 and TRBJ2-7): GAGVSQSPSNKVTEKGKDVELRCDPISGHTALYWYRQSLGQGLEFLIYFQGNSAPDKSGLPSDRFSAERTGGSVSTLTIQRTQQEDSAVYLCASSSQISVGEQYFGPGTRLTVT.

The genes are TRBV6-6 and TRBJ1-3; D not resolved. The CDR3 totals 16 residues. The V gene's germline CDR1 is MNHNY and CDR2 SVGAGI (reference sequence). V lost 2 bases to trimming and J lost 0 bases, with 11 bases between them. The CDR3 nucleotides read TGTGCCAGCAGTTACGGCGGGATAGACTCTGGAAACACCATATATTTT. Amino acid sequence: CASSYGGIDSGNTIYF.

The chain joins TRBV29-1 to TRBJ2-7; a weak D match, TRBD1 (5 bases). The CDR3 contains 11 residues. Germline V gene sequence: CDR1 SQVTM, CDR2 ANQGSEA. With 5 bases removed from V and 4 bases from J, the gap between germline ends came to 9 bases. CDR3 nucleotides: TGCAGCGTTCGACAGACTTACGAGCAGTACTTC. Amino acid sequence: CSVRQTYEQYF.

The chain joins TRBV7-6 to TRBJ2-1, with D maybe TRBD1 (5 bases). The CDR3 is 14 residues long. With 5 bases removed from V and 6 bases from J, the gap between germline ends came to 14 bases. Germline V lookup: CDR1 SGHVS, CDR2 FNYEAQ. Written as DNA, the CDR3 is TGTGCCAGCAGCCCGTGGACAAAAGGCAATGAGCAGTTCTTC. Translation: CASSPWTKGNEQFF.

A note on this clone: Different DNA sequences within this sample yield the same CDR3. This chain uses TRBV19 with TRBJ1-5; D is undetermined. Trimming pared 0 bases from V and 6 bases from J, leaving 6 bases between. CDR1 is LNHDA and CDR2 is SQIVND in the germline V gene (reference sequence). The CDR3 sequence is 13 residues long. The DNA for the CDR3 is TGTGCCAGTAGTATAGATCGGGGTCAGCCCCAGCATTTT. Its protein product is CASSIDRGQPQHF.

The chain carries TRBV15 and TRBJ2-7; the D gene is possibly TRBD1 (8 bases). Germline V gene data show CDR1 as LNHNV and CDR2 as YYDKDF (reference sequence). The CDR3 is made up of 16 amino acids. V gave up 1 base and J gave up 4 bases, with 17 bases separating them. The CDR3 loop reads CATSRVSTGGGYEQYF. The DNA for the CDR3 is TGTGCCACCAGCAGAGTCTCAACAGGGGGAGGGTACGAGCAGTACTTC.

The CDR3 DNA follows: TGCGCCAGCAGTGACGTCAGGGGAGGGAATCAGCCCCAGCATTTT. Translated: CASSDVRGGNQPQHF. This chain uses TRBV10-2 with TRBJ1-5; possible D gene TRBD1, 6 bases. The CDR3 consists of 15 residues. The germline V gene encodes CDR1 WSHSY and CDR2 SAAADI. The germline V and J ends were trimmed by 3 bases and 4 bases, with 13 bases remaining between them.

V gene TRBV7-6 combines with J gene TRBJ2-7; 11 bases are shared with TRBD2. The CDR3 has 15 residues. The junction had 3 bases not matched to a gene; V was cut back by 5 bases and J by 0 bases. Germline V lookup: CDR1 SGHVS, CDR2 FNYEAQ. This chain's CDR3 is CASSLLAGDSYEQYF. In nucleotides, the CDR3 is TGTGCCAGCAGCCTACTAGCGGGGGACTCCTACGAGCAGTACTTC. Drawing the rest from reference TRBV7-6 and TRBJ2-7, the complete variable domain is GAGVSQSPRYKVTKRGQDVALRCDPISGHVSLYWYRQALGQGPEFLTYFNYEAQQDKSGLPNDRFSAERPEGSISTLTIQRTEQRDSAMYRCASSLLAGDSYEQYFGPGTRLTVT.

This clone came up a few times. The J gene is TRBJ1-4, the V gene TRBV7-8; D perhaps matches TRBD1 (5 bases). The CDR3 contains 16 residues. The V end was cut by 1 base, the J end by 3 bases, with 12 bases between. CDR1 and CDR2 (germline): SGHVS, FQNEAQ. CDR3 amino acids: CASSLGGGRSNEKLFF. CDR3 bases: TGTGCCAGCAGCTTAGGGGGCGGGAGGTCTAATGAAAAACTGTTTTTT.